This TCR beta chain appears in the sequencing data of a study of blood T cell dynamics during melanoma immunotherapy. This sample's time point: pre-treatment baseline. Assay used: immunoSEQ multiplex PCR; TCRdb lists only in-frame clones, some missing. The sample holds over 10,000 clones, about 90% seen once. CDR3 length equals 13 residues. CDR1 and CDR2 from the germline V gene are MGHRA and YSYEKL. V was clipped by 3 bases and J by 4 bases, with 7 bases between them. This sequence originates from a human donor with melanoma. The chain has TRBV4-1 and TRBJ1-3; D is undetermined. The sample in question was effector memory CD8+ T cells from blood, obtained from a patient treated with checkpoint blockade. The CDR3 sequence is CASSHIPGNTIYF. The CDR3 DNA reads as TGCGCCAGCAGCCATATACCCGGAAACACCATATATTTT.